This T cell receptor beta chain was retrieved from a study of CD8 T cells in ankylosing spondylitis. Looked up from germline, CDR1 is SGDLS and CDR2 is YYNGEE. This CDR3 has 13 residues. With 3 bases clipped from V and 6 bases from J, the junction kept 2 bases outside the gene matches. TCRdb re-called the 5' RACE reads with MiXCR, one entry per CDR3 protein. The profile shows under 450,000 distinct CDR3 sequences, 20% to 25% of them singletons. The rearrangement links TRBV9 to TRBJ2-7; TRBD2 aligns across 11 bases. Material for sequencing was blood, either unsorted or a sorted T cell fraction (not recorded which). The receptor was isolated from a male donor with ankylosing spondylitis or in good health (not recorded which). The CDR3 DNA follows: TGTGCCAGCAGCGCCGGGACTAGCGGCGAGCAGTACTTC. It specifies CASSAGTSGEQYF.